This passage covers 5 T cell receptor beta chains from one sample sequenced in a study of blood T cell repertoires in COVID-19 (dated by TCRdb to between 2020 and 2021). The method behind the library was the immunoSEQ multiplex PCR assay. This immuneACCESS table, as held by TCRdb, lists in-frame sequences with V and J called but not all clones. Of the missing ones, under half trace to an unresolved V gene in checked studies; the others have no known cause. The sample contains about 100,000 clones, about 91% of them found a single time. The ten largest clones capture 17% of the sample. The sample taken for sequencing was peripheral blood. The receptors were gathered from a man aged 50-59 years with acute or convalescent COVID-19.

The chain carries TRBV5-4 and TRBJ2-1; 10 positions agree with TRBD2. There are 15 residues in the CDR3. The ends lost 4 bases at V and 5 bases at J; junction bases unmatched: 6. Germline assignment: CDR1 SGHNT and CDR2 YYREEE (reference sequence). The CDR3, as DNA: TGTGCCAGCAGCGGGGGACTAGCGCTCGACAATGAGCAGTTCTTC. It yields the protein CASSGGLALDNEQFF.

For the CDR3, the DNA is TGCGCCAGCAGTGAGACAGGGGACAGCTACACCTTC. Translation: CASSETGDSYTF. The chain uses TRBV10-1 and TRBJ1-2; TRBD1 matches at 7 bases. V lost 2 bases, J lost 9 bases, and 3 bases stayed unmatched. The CDR3 is 12 amino acids. Looked up from germline, CDR1 is WNHNN and CDR2 is SYGVQD (reference sequence).

This chain joins TRBV11-3 and TRBJ1-1; D is perhaps TRBD1 (6 bases). With 6 bases removed from V and 0 bases from J, the gap between germline ends came to 14 bases. Germline V gives CDR1 SGHNT, CDR2 YENEEA. The CDR3 has 15 amino acids. The CDR3 reads CASSYRTGLNTEAFF. The CDR3 coding sequence is TGTGCCAGCAGTTATAGAACAGGGTTGAACACTGAAGCTTTCTTT.

The CDR3 DNA reads as TGTGCCAGCAGCCCTGCCGGGACTAGCGGGGGGGCGAATACGCAGTATTTT. Protein sequence: CASSPAGTSGGANTQYF. The chain couples TRBV5-6 to TRBJ2-3; the match to TRBD2 covers 16 bases. Germline trimming cut 4 bases from V and 7 bases from J; bases unmatched to any gene: 9. Germline V lookup: CDR1 SGHDT, CDR2 YYEEEE. The CDR3 sequence is 17 residues long.

The CDR3 sequence is CASSQYRSLYSGNTIYF. CDR3 in DNA: TGCGCCAGCAGTCAATATCGGTCCCTTTACTCTGGAAACACCATATATTTT. The genes are TRBV23-1 and TRBJ1-3; no clear D gene. TRBV23-1 falls under the ORF class, with uncertain function. The CDR3 runs 17 residues. V gave up 1 base and J gave up 0 bases, with 13 bases separating them.